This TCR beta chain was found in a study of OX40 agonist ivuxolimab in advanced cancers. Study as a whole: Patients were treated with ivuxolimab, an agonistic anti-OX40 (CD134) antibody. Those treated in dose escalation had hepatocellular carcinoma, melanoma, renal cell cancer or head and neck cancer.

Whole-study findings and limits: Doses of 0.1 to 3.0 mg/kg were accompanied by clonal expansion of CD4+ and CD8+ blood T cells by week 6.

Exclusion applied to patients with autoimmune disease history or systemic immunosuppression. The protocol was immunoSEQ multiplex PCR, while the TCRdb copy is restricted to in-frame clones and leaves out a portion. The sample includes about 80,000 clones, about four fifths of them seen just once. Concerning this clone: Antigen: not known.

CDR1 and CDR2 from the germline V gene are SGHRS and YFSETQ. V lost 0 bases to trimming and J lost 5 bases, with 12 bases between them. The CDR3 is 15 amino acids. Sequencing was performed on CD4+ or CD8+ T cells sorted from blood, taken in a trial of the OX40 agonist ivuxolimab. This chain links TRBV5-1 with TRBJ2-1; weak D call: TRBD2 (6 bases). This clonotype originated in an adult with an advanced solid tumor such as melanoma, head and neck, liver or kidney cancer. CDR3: CASSLVVAEDNEQFF. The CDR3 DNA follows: TGCGCCAGCAGCTTGGTGGTAGCGGAGGACAATGAGCAGTTCTTC.